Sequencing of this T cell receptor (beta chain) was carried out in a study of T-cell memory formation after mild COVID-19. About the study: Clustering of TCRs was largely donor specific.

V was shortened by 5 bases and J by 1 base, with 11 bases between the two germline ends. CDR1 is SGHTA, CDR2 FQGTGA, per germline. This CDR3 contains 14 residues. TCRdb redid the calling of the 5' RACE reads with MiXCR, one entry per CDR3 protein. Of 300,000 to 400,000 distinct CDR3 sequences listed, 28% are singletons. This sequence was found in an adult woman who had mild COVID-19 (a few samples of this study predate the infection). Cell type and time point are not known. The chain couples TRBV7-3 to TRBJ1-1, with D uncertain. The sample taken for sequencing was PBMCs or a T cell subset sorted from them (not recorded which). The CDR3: CASSGGRENTEAFF. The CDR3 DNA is TGTGCCAGCAGCGGTGGACGGGAGAACACTGAAGCTTTCTTT.